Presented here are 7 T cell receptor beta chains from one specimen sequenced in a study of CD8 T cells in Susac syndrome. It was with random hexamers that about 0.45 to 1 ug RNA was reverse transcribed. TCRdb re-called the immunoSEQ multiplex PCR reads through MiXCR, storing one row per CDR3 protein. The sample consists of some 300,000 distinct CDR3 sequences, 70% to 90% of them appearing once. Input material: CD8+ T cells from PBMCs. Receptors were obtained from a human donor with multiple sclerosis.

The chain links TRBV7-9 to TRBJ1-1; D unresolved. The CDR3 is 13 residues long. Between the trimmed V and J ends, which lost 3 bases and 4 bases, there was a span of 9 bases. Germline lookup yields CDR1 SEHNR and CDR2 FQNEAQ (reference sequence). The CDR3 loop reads CASSLDGVTEAFF. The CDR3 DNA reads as TGTGCCAGCAGCTTGGATGGGGTCACTGAAGCTTTCTTT.

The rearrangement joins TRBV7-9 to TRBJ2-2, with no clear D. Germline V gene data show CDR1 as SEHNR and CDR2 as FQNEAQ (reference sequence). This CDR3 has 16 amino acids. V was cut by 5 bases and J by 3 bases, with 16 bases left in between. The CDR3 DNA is TGTGCCAGCAGCACCCCGGTCCGTCACTACACCGGGGAGCTGTTTTTT. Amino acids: CASSTPVRHYTGELFF.

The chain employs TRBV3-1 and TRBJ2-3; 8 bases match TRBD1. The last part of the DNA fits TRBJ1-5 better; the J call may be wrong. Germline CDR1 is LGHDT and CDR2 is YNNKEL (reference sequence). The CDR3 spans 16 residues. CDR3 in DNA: TGTGCCAGCAGCCAAGGGAGGGACAGGATCACAGATACGCAGCATTTT. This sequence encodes CASSQGRDRITDTQHF.

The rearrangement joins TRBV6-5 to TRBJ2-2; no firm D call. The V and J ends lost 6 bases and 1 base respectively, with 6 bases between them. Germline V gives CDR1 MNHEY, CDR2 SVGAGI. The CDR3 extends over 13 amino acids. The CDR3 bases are TGTGCCAGCAGCGCCCAGAACACCGGGGAGCTGTTTTTT. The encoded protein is CASSAQNTGELFF.

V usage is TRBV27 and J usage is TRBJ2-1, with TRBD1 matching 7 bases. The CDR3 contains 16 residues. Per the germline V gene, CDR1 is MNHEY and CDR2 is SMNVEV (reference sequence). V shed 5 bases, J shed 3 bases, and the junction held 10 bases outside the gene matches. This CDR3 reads CASSPTGTASYNEQFF. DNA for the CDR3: TGTGCCAGCAGTCCCACCGGGACAGCGAGCTACAATGAGCAGTTCTTC.

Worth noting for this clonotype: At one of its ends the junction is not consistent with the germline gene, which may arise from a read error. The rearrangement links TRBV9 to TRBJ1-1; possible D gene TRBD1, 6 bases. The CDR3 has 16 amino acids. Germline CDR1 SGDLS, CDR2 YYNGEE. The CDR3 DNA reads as TGTGCCAGCAGCGTAGCAGGGGCGCCGATGAACACTGAAGCCTTCTTT. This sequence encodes CASSVAGAPMNTEAFF.

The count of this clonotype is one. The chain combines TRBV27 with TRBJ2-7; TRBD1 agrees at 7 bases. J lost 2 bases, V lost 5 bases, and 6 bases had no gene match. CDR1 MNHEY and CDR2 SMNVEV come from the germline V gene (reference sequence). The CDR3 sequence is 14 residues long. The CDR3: CASSAGTVPYEQYF. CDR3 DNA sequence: TGTGCCAGCAGTGCCGGGACAGTCCCCTACGAGCAGTACTTC.